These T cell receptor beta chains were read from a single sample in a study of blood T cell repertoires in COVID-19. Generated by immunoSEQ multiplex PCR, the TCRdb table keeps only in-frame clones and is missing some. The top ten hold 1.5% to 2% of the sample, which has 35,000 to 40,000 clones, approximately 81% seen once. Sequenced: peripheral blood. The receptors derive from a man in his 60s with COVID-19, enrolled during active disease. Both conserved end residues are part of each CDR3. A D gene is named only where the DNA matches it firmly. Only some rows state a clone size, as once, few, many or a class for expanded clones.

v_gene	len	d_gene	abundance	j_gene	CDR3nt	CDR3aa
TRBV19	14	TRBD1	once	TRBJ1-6	TGTGCCTCCAGGGGGCCGGTCGATAATTCACCCCTCCACTTT	CASRGPVDNSPLHF
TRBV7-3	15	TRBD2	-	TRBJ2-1	TGTGCCAGCAGCCAGACTAGCGGATTGTACAATGAGCAGTTCTTC	CASSQTSGLYNEQFF
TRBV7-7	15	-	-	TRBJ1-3	TGTGCCAGCAGCTTAGCTTGGGGAGGTGGAAACACCATATATTTT	CASSLAWGGGNTIYF
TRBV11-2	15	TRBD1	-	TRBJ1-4	TGTGCCAGCAGCTTACCGACAGGGGCGGGCGAAAAACTGTTTTTT	CASSLPTGAGEKLFF
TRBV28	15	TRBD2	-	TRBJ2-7	TGTGCCAGCCGAGTTTTAGGGAGCGGGACCTACGAGCAGTACTTC	CASRVLGSGTYEQYF
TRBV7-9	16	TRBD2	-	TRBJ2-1	TGTGCCAGCAGCTCACGACTAGCGGGAGGTACCAATGAGCAGTTCTTC	CASSSRLAGGTNEQFF
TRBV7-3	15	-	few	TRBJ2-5	TGTGCCAGCAGCTTATTTCCAGGGGCACAAGAGACCCAGTACTTC	CASSLFPGAQETQYF
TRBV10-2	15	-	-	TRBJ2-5	TGCGCCAGCAGTGAAAGCCCAGGGGTATTTTCGGCCCAGTACTTC	CASSESPGVFSAQYF
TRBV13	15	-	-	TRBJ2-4	TGTGCCAGCAGCTTAGGGGCATCCCCGGGGGACATTCAGTACTTC	CASSLGASPGDIQYF
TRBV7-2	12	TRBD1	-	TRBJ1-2	TGTGCCAGCAGCGCCCACAGGGGTAGCTACACCTTC	CASSAHRGSYTF
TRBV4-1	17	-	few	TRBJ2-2	TGCGCCAGCAGCCAAGATTCGGCTAGCGCACGGGCCGGGGAGCTGTTTTTT	CASSQDSASARAGELFF
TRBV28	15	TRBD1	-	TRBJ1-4	TGTGCCAGCCGGACAGGGGGGGCAACTAATGAAAAACTGTTTTTT	CASRTGGATNEKLFF
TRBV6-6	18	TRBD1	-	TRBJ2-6	TGTGCCAGCAGTCCCACAGGGGCTACTTTCTCTGGGGCCAACGTCCTGACTTTC	CASSPTGATFSGANVLTF
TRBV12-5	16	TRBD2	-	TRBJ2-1	TGTGCTAGTGGTTTGGCAACTAGCGGGAGACGCAATGAGCAGTTCTTC	CASGLATSGRRNEQFF
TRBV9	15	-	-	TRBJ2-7	TGTGCCAGCAGCGTAGCCCCGACCGGGGGGCACGAGCAGTACTTC	CASSVAPTGGHEQYF
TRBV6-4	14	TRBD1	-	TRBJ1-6	TGTGCCAGCAGTGACGGGACAGGGGTTTCACCCCTCCACTTT	CASSDGTGVSPLHF
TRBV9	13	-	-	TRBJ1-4	TGTGCCAGCAGCGCCAACCCCCCCAACGGGCTGTTTTTT	CASSANPPNGLFF
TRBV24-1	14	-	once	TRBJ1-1	TGTGCCACCAGTGCCGGGTACGGGAACACTGAAGCTTTCTTT	CATSAGYGNTEAFF
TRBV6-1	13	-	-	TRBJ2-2	TGTGCCAGCAGTGAACTGTCCTCCGGGGAGCTGTTTTTT	CASSELSSGELFF
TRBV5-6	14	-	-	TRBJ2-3	TGTGCCAGCAGATGGGGGACATACACAGATACGCAGTATTTT	CASRWGTYTDTQYF
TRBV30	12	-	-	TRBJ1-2	TGTGCCTGGACCGGTTTGGACTATGGCTACACCTTC	CAWTGLDYGYTF
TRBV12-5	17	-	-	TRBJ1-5	TGTGCTAGTGGTTTGCCCCCCTACGGGGATAGCAATCAGCCCCAGCATTTT	CASGLPPYGDSNQPQHF
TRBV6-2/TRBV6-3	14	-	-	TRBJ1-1	TGTGCCAGCAGTCCCCGGGGGGGGAACACTGAAGCTTTCTTT	CASSPRGGNTEAFF
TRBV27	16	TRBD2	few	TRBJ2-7	TGTGCCAGCACCTCGCGTATTGCGGGAGGGTCCTACGAGCAGTACTTC	CASTSRIAGGSYEQYF
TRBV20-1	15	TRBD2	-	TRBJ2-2	TGCAGTGCTAGTGCGGGAGGGCCTCCTTTCGGGGAGCTGTTTTTT	CSASAGGPPFGELFF
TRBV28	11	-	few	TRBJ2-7	TGTGCCAGCAGTCTCCTAAGCGAGCAGTACTTC	CASSLLSEQYF
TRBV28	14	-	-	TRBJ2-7	TGTGCCAGCAGTCCTTCCTCCAGGGATTACGAGCAGTACTTC	CASSPSSRDYEQYF
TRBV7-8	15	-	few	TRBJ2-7	TGTGCCAGCAGGGGGGCGAACAGCCGATTCTACGAGCAGTACTTC	CASRGANSRFYEQYF
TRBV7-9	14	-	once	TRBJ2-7	TGTGCCAGCAGCCTAACCCACAGAGCCTACGAGCAGTACTTC	CASSLTHRAYEQYF
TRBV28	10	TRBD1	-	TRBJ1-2	TGTGCCAGCAGTAGGACAGGGCACACCTTC	CASSRTGHTF
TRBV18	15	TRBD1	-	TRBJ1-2	TGTGCCAGCTCACCATCCGGGACAGCCAGCTATGGCTACACCTTC	CASSPSGTASYGYTF
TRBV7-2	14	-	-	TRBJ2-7	TGTGCCAGCAGCTCCTTTCAGGGGTCTCGGGAGCAGTACTTC	CASSSFQGSREQYF
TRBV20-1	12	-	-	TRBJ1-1	TGCAGTGCTAGTGGGTTTTTCAGTGAAGCTTTCTTT	CSASGFFSEAFF
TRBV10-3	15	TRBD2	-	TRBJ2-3	TGTGCCATCACCCGTAACGGGGGGGGCACAGATACGCAGTATTTT	CAITRNGGGTDTQYF
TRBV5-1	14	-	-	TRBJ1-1	TGCGCCAGCAGCTTGGCCCAGGGGAGCACTGAAGCTTTCTTT	CASSLAQGSTEAFF
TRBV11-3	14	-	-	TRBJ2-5	TGTGCCAGCAGCTTAGGAAACGGCCAAGAGACCCAGTACTTC	CASSLGNGQETQYF
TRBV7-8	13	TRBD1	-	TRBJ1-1	TGTGCCAGCAGCTACGCCGGGACAGGGGAAGCTTTCTTT	CASSYAGTGEAFF
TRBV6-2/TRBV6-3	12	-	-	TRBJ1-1	TGTGCCAGCAGTGGGTGGACAGCTGAAGCTTTCTTT	CASSGWTAEAFF
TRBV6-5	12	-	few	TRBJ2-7	TGTGCCAGCAGGGGACAATCGTACGAGCAGTACTTC	CASRGQSYEQYF
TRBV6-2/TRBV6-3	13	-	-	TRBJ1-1	TGTGCCAGCACCCCGGGGGGGGGCACTGAAGCTTTCTTT	CASTPGGGTEAFF
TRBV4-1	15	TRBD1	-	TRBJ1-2	TGCGCCAGCAGCCCAGGGGGTCCCTCCATCTATGGCTACACCTTC	CASSPGGPSIYGYTF